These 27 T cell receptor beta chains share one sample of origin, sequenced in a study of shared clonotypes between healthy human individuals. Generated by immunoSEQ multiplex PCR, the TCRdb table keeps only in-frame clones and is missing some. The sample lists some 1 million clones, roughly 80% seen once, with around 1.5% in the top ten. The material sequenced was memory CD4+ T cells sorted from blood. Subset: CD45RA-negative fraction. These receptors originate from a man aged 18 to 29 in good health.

Here the CDR3 reads CASTLVRGADQPQHF. CDR3 DNA: TGTGCCAGCACGCTCGTCCGAGGGGCTGATCAGCCCCAGCATTTT. This chain connects TRBV6-1 to TRBJ1-5; maybe TRBD1 (5 bases). V was cut by 7 bases and J by 5 bases, with 18 bases left in between. CDR3 length: 15 amino acids. In germline, CDR1 is MNHNS, CDR2 SASEGT.

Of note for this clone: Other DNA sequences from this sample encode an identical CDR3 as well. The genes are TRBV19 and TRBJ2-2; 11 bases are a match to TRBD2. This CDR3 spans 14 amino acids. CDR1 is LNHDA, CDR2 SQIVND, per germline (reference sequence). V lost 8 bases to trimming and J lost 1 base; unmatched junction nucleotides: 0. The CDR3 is CASGTSGNTGELFF. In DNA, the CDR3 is TGTGCCAGTGGGACTAGCGGGAACACCGGGGAGCTGTTTTTT. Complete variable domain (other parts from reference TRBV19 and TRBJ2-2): DGGITQSPKYLFRKEGQNVTLSCEQNLNHDAMYWYRQDPGQGLRLIYYSQIVNDFQKGDIAEGYSVSREKKESFPLTVTSAQKNPTAFYLCASGTSGNTGELFFGEGSRLTVL.

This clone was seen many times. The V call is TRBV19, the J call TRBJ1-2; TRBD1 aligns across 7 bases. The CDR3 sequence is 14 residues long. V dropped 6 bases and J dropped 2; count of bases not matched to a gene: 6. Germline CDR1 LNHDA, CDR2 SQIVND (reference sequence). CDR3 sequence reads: CASSWGQTNYGYTF. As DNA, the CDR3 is TGTGCCAGTAGCTGGGGACAGACGAACTATGGCTACACCTTC.

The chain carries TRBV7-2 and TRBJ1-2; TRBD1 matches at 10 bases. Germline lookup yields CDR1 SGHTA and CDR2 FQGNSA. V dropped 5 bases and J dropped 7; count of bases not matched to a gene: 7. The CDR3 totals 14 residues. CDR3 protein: CASSTRQGAIGYTF. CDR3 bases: TGTGCCAGCAGCACCCGACAGGGGGCGATTGGCTACACCTTC.

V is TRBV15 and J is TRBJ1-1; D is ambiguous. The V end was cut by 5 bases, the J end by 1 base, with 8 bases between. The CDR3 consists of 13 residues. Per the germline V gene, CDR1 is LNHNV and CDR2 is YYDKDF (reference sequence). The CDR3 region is CATSPRENTEAFF. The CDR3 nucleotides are TGTGCCACCAGCCCCCGGGAGAACACTGAAGCTTTCTTT.

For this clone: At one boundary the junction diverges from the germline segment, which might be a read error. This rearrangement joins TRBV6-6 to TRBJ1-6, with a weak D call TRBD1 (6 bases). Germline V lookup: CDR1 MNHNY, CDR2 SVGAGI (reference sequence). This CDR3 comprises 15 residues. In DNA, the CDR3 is TGTGCCATCAGTGGTGGAGGGGGCTATAATTCACCCCTCCACTTT. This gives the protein CAISGGGGYNSPLHF.

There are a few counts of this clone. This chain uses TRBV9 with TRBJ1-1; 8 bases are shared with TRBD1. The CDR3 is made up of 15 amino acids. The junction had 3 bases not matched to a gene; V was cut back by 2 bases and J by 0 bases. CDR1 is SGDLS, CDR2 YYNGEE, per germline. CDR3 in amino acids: CASSVTGEMNTEAFF. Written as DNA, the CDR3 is TGTGCCAGCAGCGTGACAGGGGAGATGAACACTGAAGCTTTCTTT.

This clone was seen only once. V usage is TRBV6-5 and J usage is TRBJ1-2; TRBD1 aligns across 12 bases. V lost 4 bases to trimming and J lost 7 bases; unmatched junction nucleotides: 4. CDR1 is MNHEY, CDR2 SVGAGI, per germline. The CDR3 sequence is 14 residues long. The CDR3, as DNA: TGTGCCAGCAGTTTGGGGACAGGGGGCAGTGGCTACACCTTC. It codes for CASSLGTGGSGYTF.

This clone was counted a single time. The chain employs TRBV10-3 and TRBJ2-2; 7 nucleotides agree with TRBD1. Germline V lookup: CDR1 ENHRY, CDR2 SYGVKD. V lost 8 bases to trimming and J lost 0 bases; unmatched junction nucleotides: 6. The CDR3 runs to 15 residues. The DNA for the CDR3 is TGTGCCATCGCCGGACAGGTCGCGAACACCGGGGAGCTGTTTTTT. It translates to CAIAGQVANTGELFF.

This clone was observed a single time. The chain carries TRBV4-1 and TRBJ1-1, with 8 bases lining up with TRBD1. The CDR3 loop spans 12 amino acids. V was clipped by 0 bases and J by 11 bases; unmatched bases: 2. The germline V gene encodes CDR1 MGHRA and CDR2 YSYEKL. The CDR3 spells CASSQDRGPAFF. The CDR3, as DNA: TGCGCCAGCAGCCAAGACAGGGGGCCGGCTTTCTTT.

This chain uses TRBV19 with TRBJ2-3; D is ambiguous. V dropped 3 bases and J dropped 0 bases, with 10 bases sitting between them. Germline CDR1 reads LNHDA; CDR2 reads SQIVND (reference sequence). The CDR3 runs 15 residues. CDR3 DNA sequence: TGTGCCAGTAGTATGGGTTACGGTAGCACAGATACGCAGTATTTT. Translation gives CASSMGYGSTDTQYF.

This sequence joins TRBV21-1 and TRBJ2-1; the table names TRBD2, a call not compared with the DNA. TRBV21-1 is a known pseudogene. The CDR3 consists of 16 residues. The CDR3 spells CASSKEEAGVDNEQFF. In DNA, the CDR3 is TGTGCCAGCAGCAAAGAGGAAGCGGGAGTAGACAATGAGCAGTTCTTC.

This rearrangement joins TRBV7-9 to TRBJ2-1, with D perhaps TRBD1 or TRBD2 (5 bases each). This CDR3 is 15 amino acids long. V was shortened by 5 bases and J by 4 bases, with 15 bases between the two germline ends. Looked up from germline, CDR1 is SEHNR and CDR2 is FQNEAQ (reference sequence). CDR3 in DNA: TGTGCCAGCAGCGCCTCCGGGGCCCAATACAATGAGCAGTTCTTC. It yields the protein CASSASGAQYNEQFF.

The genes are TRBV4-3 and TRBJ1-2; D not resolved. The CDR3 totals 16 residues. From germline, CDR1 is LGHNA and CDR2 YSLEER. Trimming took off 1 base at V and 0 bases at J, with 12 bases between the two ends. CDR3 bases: TGCGCCAGCAGCCAAGCTCGGGCAGCCTCTAACTATGGCTACACCTTC. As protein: CASSQARAASNYGYTF.

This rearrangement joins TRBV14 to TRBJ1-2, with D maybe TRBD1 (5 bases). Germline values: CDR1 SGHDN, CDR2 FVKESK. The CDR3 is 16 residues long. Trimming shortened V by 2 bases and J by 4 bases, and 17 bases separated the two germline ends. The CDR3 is CASSQRTPSGGYGYTF. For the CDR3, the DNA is TGTGCCAGCAGCCAAAGGACCCCAAGTGGGGGCTATGGCTACACCTTC.

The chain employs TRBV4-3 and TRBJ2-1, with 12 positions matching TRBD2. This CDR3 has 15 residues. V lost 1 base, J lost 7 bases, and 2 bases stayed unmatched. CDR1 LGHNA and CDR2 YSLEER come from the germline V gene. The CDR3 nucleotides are TGCGCCAGCAGCCAAGGACTAGCGGGAGTTAATGAGCAGTTCTTC. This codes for CASSQGLAGVNEQFF.

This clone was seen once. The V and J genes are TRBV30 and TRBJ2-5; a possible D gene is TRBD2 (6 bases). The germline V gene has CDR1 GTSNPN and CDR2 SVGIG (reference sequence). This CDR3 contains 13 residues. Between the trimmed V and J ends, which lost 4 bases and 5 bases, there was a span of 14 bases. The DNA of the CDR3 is TGTGCCTGGAATGGAGGGCCGGCGGAGACCCAGTACTTC. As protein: CAWNGGPAETQYF.

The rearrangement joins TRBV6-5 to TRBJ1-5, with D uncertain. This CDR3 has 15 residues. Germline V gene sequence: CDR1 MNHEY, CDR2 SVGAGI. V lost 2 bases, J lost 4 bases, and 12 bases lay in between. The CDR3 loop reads CASSYGVRGNQPQHF. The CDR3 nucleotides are TGTGCCAGCAGTTACGGGGTACGTGGGAATCAGCCCCAGCATTTT.

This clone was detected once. The CDR3, as DNA: TGTGCCATCAGTGAGTCGGGACACTCTGGAAACACCATATATTTT. As protein: CAISESGHSGNTIYF. The chain links TRBV10-3 to TRBJ1-3; tentatively, D is TRBD1 (6 bases). The V and J ends lost 0 bases and 0 bases respectively, with 6 bases between them. The CDR3 is made up of 15 amino acids. Germline values: CDR1 ENHRY, CDR2 SYGVKD.

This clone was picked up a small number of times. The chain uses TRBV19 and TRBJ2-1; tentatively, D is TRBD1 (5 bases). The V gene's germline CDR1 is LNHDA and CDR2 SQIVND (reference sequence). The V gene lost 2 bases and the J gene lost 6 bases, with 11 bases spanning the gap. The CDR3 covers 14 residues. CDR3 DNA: TGTGCCAGTAGTATACCCCATAGGGGCAATGAGCAGTTCTTC. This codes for CASSIPHRGNEQFF.

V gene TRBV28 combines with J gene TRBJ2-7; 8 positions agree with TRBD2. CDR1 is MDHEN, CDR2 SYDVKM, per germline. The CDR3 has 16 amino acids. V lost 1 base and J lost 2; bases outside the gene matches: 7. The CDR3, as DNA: TGTGCCAGCAGTTTATTTGGCCTAGCGGGCACCTACGAGCAGTACTTC. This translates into CASSLFGLAGTYEQYF. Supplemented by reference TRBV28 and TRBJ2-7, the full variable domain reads DVKVTQSSRYLVKRTGEKVFLECVQDMDHENMFWYRQDPGLGLRLIYFSYDVKMKEKGDIPEGYSVSREKKERFSLILESASTNQTSMYLCASSLFGLAGTYEQYFGPGTRLTVT.

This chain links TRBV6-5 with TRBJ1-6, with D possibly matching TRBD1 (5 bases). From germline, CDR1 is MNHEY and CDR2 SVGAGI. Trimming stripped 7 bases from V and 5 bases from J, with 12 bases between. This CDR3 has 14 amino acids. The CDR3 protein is CASMGRANNSPLHF. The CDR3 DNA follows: TGTGCCAGCATGGGCAGGGCAAATAATTCACCCCTCCACTTT.

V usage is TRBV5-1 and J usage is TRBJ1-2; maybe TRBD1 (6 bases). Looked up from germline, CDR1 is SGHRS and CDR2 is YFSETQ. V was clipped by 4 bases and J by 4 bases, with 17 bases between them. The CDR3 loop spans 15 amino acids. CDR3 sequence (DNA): TGCGCCAGCAGCCCGGGACATCTCGGGAGCTATGGCTACACCTTC. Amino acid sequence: CASSPGHLGSYGYTF.

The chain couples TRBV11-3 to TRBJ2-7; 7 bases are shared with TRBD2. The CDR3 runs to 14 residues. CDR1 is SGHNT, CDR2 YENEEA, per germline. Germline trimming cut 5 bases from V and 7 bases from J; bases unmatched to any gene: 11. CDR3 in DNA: TGTGCCAGCAGCCCCACCGGGGGGTCTGGGGAGCAGTACTTC. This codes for CASSPTGGSGEQYF. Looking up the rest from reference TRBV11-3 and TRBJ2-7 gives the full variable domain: EAGVVQSPRYKIIEKKQPVAFWCNPISGHNTLYWYLQNLGQGPELLIRYENEEAVDDSQLPKDRFSAERLKGVDSTLKIQPAELGDSAVYLCASSPTGGSGEQYFGPGTRLTVT.

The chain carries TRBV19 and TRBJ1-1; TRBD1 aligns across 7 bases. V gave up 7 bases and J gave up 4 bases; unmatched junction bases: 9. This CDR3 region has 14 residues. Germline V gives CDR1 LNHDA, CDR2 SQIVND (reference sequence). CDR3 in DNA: TGTGCCAGTACCGAGGGACAGAGGGGCACTGAAGCTTTCTTT. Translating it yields CASTEGQRGTEAFF.

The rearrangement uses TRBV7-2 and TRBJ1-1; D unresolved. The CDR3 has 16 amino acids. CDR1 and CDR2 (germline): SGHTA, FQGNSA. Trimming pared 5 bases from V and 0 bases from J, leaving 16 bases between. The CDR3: CASSTVNGVMNTEAFF. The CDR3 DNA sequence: TGTGCCAGCAGCACCGTTAACGGAGTAATGAACACTGAAGCTTTCTTT.

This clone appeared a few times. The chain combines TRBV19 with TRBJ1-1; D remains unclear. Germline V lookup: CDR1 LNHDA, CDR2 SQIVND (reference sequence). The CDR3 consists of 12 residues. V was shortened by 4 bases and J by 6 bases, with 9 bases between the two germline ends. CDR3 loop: CASSKGRPEAFF. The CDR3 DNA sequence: TGTGCCAGTAGTAAAGGACGGCCTGAAGCTTTCTTT.